Following are 21 T cell receptor beta chains from one sample sequenced in a study of blood T cells in healthy people across ages. A second PCR of roughly 7 to 11 cycles used a sample-barcoded 5' primer and a J-beta primer mix. TCRdb re-derived calls from the 5' RACE reads in MiXCR, one entry per CDR3 protein. The sample has about 1,500,000 distinct CDR3 sequences; approximately 38% are singletons. Sequencing was done on a sample of blood. The source of these receptors is a woman between 18 and 29 years old in good health.

The rearrangement links TRBV7-2 to TRBJ2-3; a weak D match, TRBD1 (5 bases). CDR3 length: 16 residues. V was clipped by 0 bases and J by 2 bases, with 12 bases between them. Germline V lookup: CDR1 SGHTA, CDR2 FQGNSA. CDR3 DNA sequence: TGTGCCAGCAGCTTAGCGCTGACAGTGGACACAGATACGCAGTATTTT. As protein: CASSLALTVDTDTQYF.

The chain combines TRBV9 with TRBJ1-1; D remains unclear. Deletions cut 3 bases from V and 0 bases from J, with 6 bases between. Looked up from germline, CDR1 is SGDLS and CDR2 is YYNGEE. The CDR3 covers 13 residues. This CDR3 reads CASSALMNTEAFF. CDR3 DNA sequence: TGTGCCAGCAGCGCCCTTATGAACACTGAAGCTTTCTTT. Filled out from reference TRBV9 and TRBJ1-1, the complete variable domain reads DSGVTQTPKHLITATGQRVTLRCSPRSGDLSVYWYQQSLDQGLQFLIQYYNGEERAKGNILERFSAQQFPDLHSELNLSSLELGDSALYFCASSALMNTEAFFGQGTRLTVV.

This sequence joins TRBV11-2 and TRBJ1-3, with D hard to call. The CDR3 extends over 18 amino acids. The germline V gene encodes CDR1 SGHAT and CDR2 FQNNGV. The ends were cut back, 5 bases at V and 0 bases at J, with 20 bases in the middle. The CDR3 sequence: CASSGSISRRYSGNTIYF. The CDR3 nucleotides read TGTGCCAGCAGCGGATCCATCTCCAGGCGATACTCTGGAAACACCATATATTTT.

In this sample, this clonotype turned up a few times. The J gene is TRBJ2-1, the V gene TRBV6-6; D unresolved. Germline V gene sequence: CDR1 MNHNY, CDR2 SVGAGI (reference sequence). The V and J ends lost 3 bases and 0 bases respectively, with 9 bases between them. This CDR3 comprises 15 residues. CDR3 sequence reads: CASSYRASSYNEQFF. DNA of the CDR3: TGTGCCAGCAGTTATCGGGCGAGCTCCTACAATGAGCAGTTCTTC.

The gene calls are TRBV28 and TRBJ1-5, with TRBD1 as a possible D gene (6 bases). Germline values: CDR1 MDHEN, CDR2 SYDVKM. There are 15 residues in the CDR3. V shed 2 bases and J shed 2 bases, with 10 bases lying between them. CDR3 amino acids: CASSLNRDRNQPQHF. CDR3 nucleotides: TGTGCCAGCAGTTTAAACAGGGATCGCAATCAGCCCCAGCATTTT.

The V call is TRBV3-1, the J call TRBJ2-7, with TRBD2 matching 11 bases. V dropped 3 bases and J dropped 3; count of bases not matched to a gene: 7. The germline V gene encodes CDR1 LGHDT and CDR2 YNNKEL (reference sequence). The CDR3 consists of 16 residues. The CDR3 coding sequence is TGTGCCAGCAGCCATGACACCGGGACTAGCGGCTACGAGCAGTACTTC. This gives the protein CASSHDTGTSGYEQYF.

The chain links TRBV29-1 to TRBJ1-5; D is uncertain. Trimming pared 5 bases from V and 5 bases from J, leaving 10 bases between. Looked up from germline, CDR1 is SQVTM and CDR2 is ANQGSEA. CDR3 length equals 12 residues. The CDR3 here is CSVLESHQPQHF. In DNA form, the CDR3 reads TGCAGCGTTTTAGAAAGTCATCAGCCCCAGCATTTT.

This clonotype was found a few times. A much larger clone differs by one base, so this may be a read error. The genes are TRBV20-1 and TRBJ2-1; D is uncertain. Germline V gene sequence: CDR1 DFQATT, CDR2 SNEGSKA (reference sequence). The V and J ends lost 6 bases and 5 bases respectively, with 11 bases between them. This CDR3 is 12 amino acids long. CDR3: CSAASNDNEQFF. The CDR3 DNA follows: TGCAGTGCCGCCTCGAATGACAATGAGCAGTTCTTC.

The chain employs TRBV11-3 and TRBJ2-2, with D perhaps TRBD2 (7 bases). The CDR3 runs 17 residues. Looked up from germline, CDR1 is SGHNT and CDR2 is YENEEA. V was trimmed by 7 bases and J by 2 bases, leaving 20 bases between them. The CDR3 bases are TGTGCCAGCACCTACAGAGGGGGGGCGGATAACACCGGGGAGCTGTTTTTT. Encoded protein: CASTYRGGADNTGELFF.

This sequence joins TRBV20-1 and TRBJ2-3, with no clear D. CDR3 size: 15 residues. CDR1 and CDR2 from the germline V gene are DFQATT and SNEGSKA (reference sequence). The ends were cut back, 3 bases at V and 3 bases at J, with 16 bases in the middle. This CDR3 is CSAREYGKMTDTQYF. DNA of the CDR3: TGCAGTGCTAGGGAGTACGGCAAAATGACAGATACGCAGTATTTT.

The J gene is TRBJ1-2, the V gene TRBV6-1; D not certain. Germline V gene lookup returns CDR1 MNHNS and CDR2 SASEGT. The CDR3 totals 15 residues. V dropped 3 bases and J dropped 5 bases, with 16 bases sitting between them. CDR3 in amino acids: CASSEMDGLPYGYTF. CDR3 in DNA: TGTGCCAGCAGTGAGATGGACGGGCTGCCTTATGGCTACACCTTC.

CDR3 sequence (DNA): TGTGCCAGCAGCTTATACGGACTAGCGAGAGTGGATTACGAGCAGTACTTC. Translating gives CASSLYGLARVDYEQYF. The chain recombines TRBV7-2 with TRBJ2-5; 9 bases are shared with TRBD2. The DNA end lines up better with TRBJ2-7; the J call may be wrong. Per the germline V gene, CDR1 is SGHTA and CDR2 is FQGNSA. The CDR3 has 17 residues.

This clonotype was seen only a few times. This sequence joins TRBV6-2 or TRBV6-3 and TRBJ2-1, with 12 bases aligning to TRBD2. Trimming removed 8 bases from V and 5 bases from J; junction bases left unmatched: 7. CDR1 is MNHEY, CDR2 SVGEGT, per germline. There are 15 residues in the CDR3. This CDR3 reads CASASGGAGNNEQFF. The CDR3 DNA reads as TGTGCCAGCGCTAGCGGGGGGGCCGGGAACAATGAGCAGTTCTTC.

The chain uses TRBV3-1 and TRBJ2-3, with TRBD2 matching over 12 bases. The J segment lost 5 bases and the V segment lost 2 bases, leaving 5 bases of the junction unmatched. CDR3 size: 16 residues. CDR1 LGHDT and CDR2 YNNKEL come from the germline V gene (reference sequence). CDR3 sequence reads: CASSQRLAGDKDTQYF. CDR3 nucleotides: TGTGCCAGCAGCCAACGACTAGCGGGAGATAAAGATACGCAGTATTTT.

The genes are TRBV4-1 and TRBJ2-2, with TRBD1 matching over 10 bases. Unmatched junction bases numbered 11, after V lost 0 bases and J lost 4 bases. Germline CDR1 reads MGHRA; CDR2 reads YSYEKL. The CDR3 sequence is 19 residues long. Here the CDR3 DNA reads TGCGCCAGCAGCCAAGAGGGCCGGGACAGGGGCCGGTTCACCGGGGAGCTGTTTTTT. This sequence encodes CASSQEGRDRGRFTGELFF.

For this clonotype: One end of the junction does not line up with germline, which may come from a read error. This chain links TRBV6-1 with TRBJ2-4, with TRBD2 identical over 8 bases. The CDR3 covers 15 residues. Looked up from germline, CDR1 is MNHNS and CDR2 is SASEGT. For the CDR3, the DNA is TGTGCCTGCAGTGATAGAAGAGCGGGAGTCTACGGGCAGTACTTC. Amino acids: CACSDRRAGVYGQYF.

This clonotype was detected once. A much larger clone lies a single base off, so this may be a read error. This chain connects TRBV4-2 to TRBJ2-3; unclear D gene. CDR1 and CDR2 (germline): LGHNA, YNFKEQ. The ends were cut back, 4 bases at V and 5 bases at J, with 16 bases in the middle. This CDR3 spans 15 amino acids. This CDR3 reads CASSRVDEGIDTQYF. The CDR3 DNA reads as TGTGCCAGCAGCCGAGTGGACGAAGGTATAGATACGCAGTATTTT.

The chain carries TRBV27 and TRBJ2-7, with 10 bases matching TRBD2. This CDR3 has 15 residues. CDR1 is MNHEY and CDR2 is SMNVEV in the germline V gene (reference sequence). With V trimmed by 5 bases and J by 2 bases, 6 bases remained unmatched. As DNA, the CDR3 is TGTGCCAGCAGTATGACTAGCGGGTCGGCCTACGAGCAGTACTTC. Translation gives CASSMTSGSAYEQYF.

This rearrangement joins TRBV12-3 or TRBV12-4 to TRBJ1-2; the match to TRBD1 covers 7 bases. This CDR3 is 13 amino acids long. The junction had 5 bases not matched to a gene; V was cut back by 6 bases and J by 4 bases. The CDR3 sequence is CASSRGTAYGYTF. The CDR3 bases are TGTGCCAGCAGCCGAGGGACAGCCTATGGCTACACCTTC.

DNA for the CDR3: TGTGCCAGCAGTCCCCGGGCGAATCTAGCTAGCACAGATACGCAGTATTTT. Amino acids: CASSPRANLASTDTQYF. This chain uses TRBV27 with TRBJ2-3; TRBD2 is a possible D gene (5 bases). V gave up 5 bases and J gave up 0 bases, with 18 bases separating them. The CDR3 length is 17 residues. Germline assignment: CDR1 MNHEY and CDR2 SMNVEV (reference sequence).

This clonotype has more than one count but fewer than ten. The chain uses TRBV12-3 or TRBV12-4 and TRBJ1-2, with D possibly TRBD1 on 5 matching bases. The length of the CDR3 is 14 residues. V was clipped by 5 bases and J by 6 bases, with 16 bases between them. The DNA of the CDR3 is TGTGCCAGCAGTCCCCGGGTCGGGACCCATGGCTACACCTTC. Residues: CASSPRVGTHGYTF.